These 25 T cell receptor beta chains originate from one sample sequenced in a study of CD8 T cells in ankylosing spondylitis. A single record per CDR3 protein comes from TCRdb applying MiXCR to the 5' RACE reads. The sample yields 150,000 to 200,000 distinct CDR3 sequences, 15% to 20% seen once. Source material: blood, either unsorted or a sorted T cell fraction (not recorded which). The receptors stem from a male donor aged 10 to 30 with ankylosing spondylitis or in good health (not recorded which).

The rearrangement uses TRBV29-1 and TRBJ1-2; D is undetermined. V was pared by 6 bases and J by 8 bases, with 13 bases between. Per germline, CDR1 SQVTM and CDR2 ANQGSEA. This CDR3 spans 11 amino acids. Here the CDR3 reads CSVLTAGGYTF. The CDR3 coding sequence is TGCAGCGTGTTGACCGCCGGAGGCTACACCTTC.

This clonotype was detected many times. V usage is TRBV11-2 and J usage is TRBJ2-5; possibly TRBD1 for D (5 bases). Trimming pared 4 bases from V and 5 bases from J, leaving 14 bases between. CDR1 and CDR2 (germline): SGHAT, FQNNGV. This CDR3 has 14 residues. In nucleotides, the CDR3 is TGTGCCAGCAGCTCGACAGTCGAGTGGGAGACCCAGTACTTC. Translation: CASSSTVEWETQYF.

This clonotype was recorded at least ten times. The rearrangement uses TRBV24-1 and TRBJ2-1; D gene ambiguous. V lost 2 bases and J lost 3, with 7 bases in between. The germline V gene encodes CDR1 KGHDR and CDR2 SFDVKD. The CDR3 is made up of 14 amino acids. The CDR3: CATSDYRNYNEQFF. In DNA form, the CDR3 reads TGTGCCACCAGTGATTACAGAAACTACAATGAGCAGTTCTTC.

This clonotype was counted many times. The CDR3 DNA is TGTGCCAGCAGCTTTTCCAATCAGCCCCAGCATTTT. Encoded protein: CASSFSNQPQHF. The chain is built from TRBV7-2 and TRBJ1-5; D unresolved. The CDR3 extends over 12 amino acids. Germline loops: CDR1 SGHTA, CDR2 FQGNSA. The V end was cut by 3 bases, the J end by 3 bases, with 3 bases between.

The V call is TRBV20-1, the J call TRBJ2-3, with TRBD2 matching 14 bases. V lost 6 bases, J lost 2 bases, and 10 bases stayed unmatched. Germline CDR1 is DFQATT and CDR2 is SNEGSKA (reference sequence). CDR3 length: 17 amino acids. Written as DNA, the CDR3 is TGCAGTGCCGGAGGACTAGCGGGAGGTGGTTCCACAGATACGCAGTATTTT. Protein sequence: CSAGGLAGGGSTDTQYF.

This clonotype was observed many times. The V and J genes are TRBV9 and TRBJ2-7; 12 bases are shared with TRBD2. Unmatched junction bases numbered 4, after V lost 3 bases and J lost 3 bases. CDR1 SGDLS and CDR2 YYNGEE come from the germline V gene. CDR3 size: 15 residues. The CDR3 coding sequence is TGTGCCAGCAGCGCCGGACTAGCGGGAAGCTACGAGCAGTACTTC. It codes for CASSAGLAGSYEQYF. Full variable domain (outside the CDR3, taken from reference TRBV9 and TRBJ2-7): DSGVTQTPKHLITATGQRVTLRCSPRSGDLSVYWYQQSLDQGLQFLIQYYNGEERAKGNILERFSAQQFPDLHSELNLSSLELGDSALYFCASSAGLAGSYEQYFGPGTRLTVT.

This clonotype has a count of ten or more. The chain recombines TRBV12-3 or TRBV12-4 with TRBJ1-1; D may be TRBD1 (5 bases). This CDR3 is 14 amino acids long. Trimming pared 7 bases from V and 3 bases from J, leaving 15 bases between. The CDR3 protein is CASTGGGMYTEAFF. For the CDR3, the DNA is TGTGCCAGCACTGGGGGAGGGATGTACACTGAAGCTTTCTTT.

This clonotype has at least ten counts. The J gene is TRBJ2-7, the V gene TRBV20-1, with no clear D. From germline, CDR1 is DFQATT and CDR2 SNEGSKA (reference sequence). The CDR3 loop spans 15 amino acids. V was trimmed by 1 base and J by 1 base, leaving 14 bases between them. CDR3: CSARAVGGLSYEQYF. The CDR3, as DNA: TGCAGTGCTAGAGCAGTCGGTGGCTTGTCCTACGAGCAGTACTTC.

There are many counts of this clonotype. The genes are TRBV10-3 and TRBJ2-2, with 8 bases fitting TRBD2. Germline values: CDR1 ENHRY, CDR2 SYGVKD. Unmatched junction bases numbered 16, after V lost 5 bases and J lost 2 bases. This CDR3 has 19 amino acids. The CDR3 DNA follows: TGTGCCATCAGTCCTCACCCGGGGCGCGGGAGGATAAACACCGGGGAGCTGTTTTTT. Translating gives CAISPHPGRGRINTGELFF.

This clonotype has a handful of counts. This chain joins TRBV5-4 and TRBJ2-7; TRBD2 matches 7 bases. Germline-derived CDR1 and CDR2 are SGHNT and YYREEE (reference sequence). The V gene end was trimmed by 0 bases and the J gene end by 7 bases; junction bases not matched to a gene: 10. The CDR3 has 15 amino acids. CDR3 DNA: TGTGCCAGCAGCTTGGGGAGGGAGGGCCTTGGTGAGCAGTACTTC. Translated: CASSLGREGLGEQYF. Full variable domain (outside the CDR3, taken from reference TRBV5-4 and TRBJ2-7): ETGVTQSPTHLIKTRGQQVTLRCSSQSGHNTVSWYQQALGQGPQFIFQYYREEENGRGNFPPRFSGLQFPNYSSELNVNALELDDSALYLCASSLGREGLGEQYFGPGTRLTVT.

This clonotype was counted many times. The CDR3 loop reads CASSPTKGGTDTQYF. The CDR3 nucleotides read TGTGCCAGCAGTCCCACGAAGGGAGGGACAGATACGCAGTATTTT. V is TRBV6-5 and J is TRBJ2-3; TRBD2 aligns across 7 bases. The germline V gene encodes CDR1 MNHEY and CDR2 SVGAGI. V shed 5 bases, J shed 3 bases, and the junction held 8 bases outside the gene matches. CDR3 length equals 15 residues.

Of note for this clonotype: A clone one base away is much larger, so this may be a read error. The chain joins TRBV3-1 to TRBJ2-7, with D uncertain. The CDR3 is 14 amino acids. Germline loops: CDR1 LGHDT, CDR2 YNNKEL (reference sequence). The CDR3 is CASSFPGPPYKQYF. CDR3 in DNA: TGTGCCAGCAGCTTCCCCGGGCCCCCCTACAAGCAGTACTTC.

J is TRBJ2-7 and V is TRBV20-1, with a tentative D call TRBD1 (5 bases). The CDR3 sequence is 15 residues long. The germline CDR1 and CDR2 sequences are DFQATT and SNEGSKA (reference sequence). The germline V and J ends were trimmed by 0 bases and 3 bases, with 15 bases remaining between them. In nucleotides, the CDR3 is TGCAGTGCTAGAGATCTGTCGCCAGGGCTCTACGAGCAGTACTTC. Its translation is CSARDLSPGLYEQYF.

CDR3 amino acids: CSVTGNTEAFF. The CDR3 DNA follows: TGCAGCGTCACAGGGAACACTGAAGCTTTCTTT. This chain uses TRBV29-1 with TRBJ1-1, with a possible D match to TRBD1 (5 bases). This CDR3 is 11 amino acids long. Germline CDR1 is SQVTM and CDR2 is ANQGSEA. The ends were cut back, 6 bases at V and 1 base at J, with 6 bases in the middle.

This clonotype was seen at least ten times. V usage is TRBV24-1 and J usage is TRBJ2-6; D call uncertain. From germline, CDR1 is KGHDR and CDR2 SFDVKD. Deletions cut 5 bases from V and 2 bases from J, with 0 bases between. CDR3 length: 12 amino acids. The CDR3 sequence: CATSAGANVLTF. CDR3 in DNA: TGTGCCACCAGTGCTGGGGCCAACGTCCTGACTTTC.

About this clonotype itself: A much larger clone lies a single base off, so this may be a read error. The rearrangement links TRBV29-1 to TRBJ2-7, with a possible D match to TRBD1 (6 bases). The V end was cut by 8 bases, the J end by 7 bases, with 18 bases between. Germline assignment: CDR1 SQVTM and CDR2 ANQGSEA. This CDR3 has 12 amino acids. The CDR3 sequence: CSFRQGSLEQYF. The CDR3 DNA reads as TGCAGCTTTCGTCAGGGGTCTTTAGAGCAGTACTTC.

The table lists this clonotype with many counts. This chain joins TRBV7-2 and TRBJ1-1, with a possible D match to TRBD1 (5 bases). In germline, CDR1 is SGHTA, CDR2 FQGNSA. This CDR3 contains 13 residues. Trimming pared 4 bases from V and 9 bases from J, leaving 15 bases between. CDR3 sequence: CASSSSTGTQAFF. For the CDR3, the DNA is TGTGCCAGCAGCTCATCTACCGGGACCCAAGCTTTCTTT.

This rearrangement joins TRBV29-1 to TRBJ2-3; D is ambiguous. The CDR3 has 11 amino acids. Per the germline V gene, CDR1 is SQVTM and CDR2 is ANQGSEA. Trimming took off 7 bases at V and 9 bases at J, with 14 bases between the two ends. This CDR3 reads CSATGGRTQYF. The CDR3 DNA sequence: TGCAGCGCAACCGGTGGAAGGACGCAGTATTTT.

This clonotype was found a few times. The chain joins TRBV19 to TRBJ1-5; a possible D gene is TRBD1 (5 bases). Germline-derived CDR1 and CDR2 are LNHDA and SQIVND (reference sequence). V was trimmed by 3 bases and J by 7 bases, leaving 22 bases between them. CDR3 size: 17 residues. The CDR3 loop reads CASSMGSSQGVGQPQHF. CDR3 sequence (DNA): TGTGCCAGTAGTATGGGATCGAGTCAAGGGGTCGGGCAGCCCCAGCATTTT.

To note about this clonotype: As the CDR3 is not closed by the conserved phenylalanine or tryptophan, this likely results from a read error. The CDR3, as DNA: TGTGCCAGCAGCCAAGATACTAGCCCGCCTACAGATACGCAGTATATT. Translated, it gives CASSQDTSPPTDTQYI. This chain links TRBV14 with TRBJ2-3; possibly TRBD2 for D (6 bases). Trimming took off 0 bases at V and 3 bases at J, with 13 bases between the two ends. Germline-derived CDR1 and CDR2 are SGHDN and FVKESK. CDR3 length: 16 residues.

The rearrangement uses TRBV11-2 and TRBJ2-5; TRBD2 matches 7 bases. The V gene's germline CDR1 is SGHAT and CDR2 FQNNGV. The CDR3 covers 17 residues. Trimming took 0 bases from V and 5 from J; bases not matched to a gene: 12. The CDR3: CASSLDQLATSWETQYF. The CDR3 DNA is TGTGCCAGCAGCTTAGATCAACTAGCGACCTCTTGGGAGACCCAGTACTTC.

This clonotype turned up a few times. The rearrangement links TRBV20-1 to TRBJ2-5; 8 nucleotides line up with TRBD1. CDR1 is DFQATT and CDR2 is SNEGSKA in the germline V gene (reference sequence). This CDR3 is 14 amino acids long. The V and J ends lost 3 bases and 4 bases, in that order; junction bases with no gene match: 7. CDR3 residues: CSASPRTGTETQYF. The CDR3 DNA is TGCAGTGCTAGTCCTAGGACAGGGACAGAGACCCAGTACTTC.

The rearrangement links TRBV20-1 to TRBJ2-4, with a weak D call TRBD2 (5 bases). Germline V gene lookup returns CDR1 DFQATT and CDR2 SNEGSKA (reference sequence). The CDR3 extends over 16 amino acids. Deletions cut 0 bases from V and 2 bases from J, with 14 bases between. The CDR3 DNA reads as TGCAGTGCTAGAGAGGCCCAGCGGACCTCCAAAAACATTCAGTACTTC. This gives the protein CSAREAQRTSKNIQYF.

This clonotype was counted at least ten times. V and J are TRBV6-6 and TRBJ2-7; a weak D match, TRBD1 (6 bases). Trimming left V 4 bases short and J 0 bases short, with 13 bases between. The CDR3 runs to 15 residues. Germline CDR1 is MNHNY and CDR2 is SVGAGI (reference sequence). The chain's CDR3 is CASSFGQLSSYEQYV. In DNA form, the CDR3 reads TGTGCCAGCAGTTTCGGACAGCTTAGCTCCTACGAGCAGTACGTC.

This clonotype was detected many times. The gene calls are TRBV7-2 and TRBJ1-2; the match to TRBD1 covers 7 bases. V trimming: 5 bases; J trimming: 3 bases; junction bases outside the gene matches: 3. The CDR3 runs 13 residues. Germline V gene lookup returns CDR1 SGHTA and CDR2 FQGNSA. CDR3 residues: CASSRGQYYGYTF. The DNA of the CDR3 is TGTGCCAGCAGCCGGGGACAGTACTATGGCTACACCTTC.